The clone carrying this TCR beta chain appeared many times. Antigen specificity is unknown. This entry belongs to a study of CD8 T cells in ankylosing spondylitis. General study results and limits: About 8 highly homologous variants made up a TCR beta motif, and this motif appeared characteristic of ankylosing spondylitis blood. Some of these motif variants have turned up before, in reports on reactive arthritis synovial fluid and blood. Relatively rare in peripheral blood, disease-linked clones were also CD8+. Significantly higher representation of disease-linked clones was reported for matched ankylosing spondylitis synovial fluid.

Molecular-barcoded quantitative 5'-RACE produced these TCR beta libraries. One entry per CDR3 protein results from TCRdb running MiXCR on the 5' RACE reads. The sample records about 750,000 distinct CDR3 sequences, roughly 19% being singletons. The source material was blood, either unsorted or a sorted T cell fraction (not recorded which). The sequence was collected from a male donor with ankylosing spondylitis.

The CDR3 DNA sequence: TGCAGTGCTAGACTTAGCGGGGTAGTTTACAATGAGCAGTTCTTC. Protein product: CSARLSGVVYNEQFF. This chain connects TRBV20-1 to TRBJ2-1, with TRBD2 matching 8 bases. Trimming took 2 bases from V and 4 from J; bases not matched to a gene: 7. The CDR3 has 15 amino acids. Germline-derived CDR1 and CDR2 are DFQATT and SNEGSKA (reference sequence).